These 3 T cell receptor beta chains were all obtained from the same sample, sequenced in a study of T cell responses to AZD1222 COVID-19 vaccine. Sequencing was performed with immunoSEQ multiplex PCR; in TCRdb, only in-frame clones are kept and a portion is missing. The repertoire holds some 170,000 clones, with approximately 92% as singletons. This specimen consisted of peripheral blood, obtained on day 0 of AZD1222 vaccination. These receptors were taken from an adult in good health.

V usage is TRBV7-9 and J usage is TRBJ1-3; 7 bases map to TRBD1. The CDR3 is made up of 16 amino acids. V trimming: 5 bases; J trimming: 4 bases; junction bases outside the gene matches: 11. CDR1 and CDR2 from the germline V gene are SEHNR and FQNEAQ (reference sequence). The CDR3 DNA follows: TGTGCCAGCAGCCCCCGACAGGGAGTGATAGGAAACACCATATATTTT. Translated, it gives CASSPRQGVIGNTIYF.

This clone turned up a few times. This chain joins TRBV19 and TRBJ2-7, with D perhaps TRBD2 (6 bases). V lost 2 bases, J lost 5 bases, and 13 bases lay in between. The CDR3 covers 14 residues. Looked up from germline, CDR1 is LNHDA and CDR2 is SQIVND (reference sequence). In nucleotides, the CDR3 is TGTGCCAGTAGTATACTAGCCGGGGAGGACGAGCAGTACTTC. Its protein is CASSILAGEDEQYF.

The gene calls are TRBV27 and TRBJ2-7, with 10 bases that match TRBD2. CDR3 length equals 15 residues. Trimming removed 4 bases from V and 1 base from J; junction bases left unmatched: 4. Germline lookup yields CDR1 MNHEY and CDR2 SMNVEV (reference sequence). CDR3 residues: CASSSGTSASYEQYF. In DNA, the CDR3 is TGTGCCAGCAGTTCCGGGACTAGCGCTTCCTACGAGCAGTACTTC.